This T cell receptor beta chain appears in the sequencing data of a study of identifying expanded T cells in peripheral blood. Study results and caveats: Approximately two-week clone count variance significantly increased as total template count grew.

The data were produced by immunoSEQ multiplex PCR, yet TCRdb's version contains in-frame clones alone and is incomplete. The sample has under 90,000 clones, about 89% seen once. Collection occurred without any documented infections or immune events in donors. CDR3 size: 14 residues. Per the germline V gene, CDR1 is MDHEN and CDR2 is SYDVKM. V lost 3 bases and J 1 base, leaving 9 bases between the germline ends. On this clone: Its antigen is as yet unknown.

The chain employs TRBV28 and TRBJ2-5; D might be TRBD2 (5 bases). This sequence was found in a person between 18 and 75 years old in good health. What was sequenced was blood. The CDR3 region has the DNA TGTGCCAGCAGTTTTCCTAGCCTCCAAGAGACCCAGTACTTC. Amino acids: CASSFPSLQETQYF.